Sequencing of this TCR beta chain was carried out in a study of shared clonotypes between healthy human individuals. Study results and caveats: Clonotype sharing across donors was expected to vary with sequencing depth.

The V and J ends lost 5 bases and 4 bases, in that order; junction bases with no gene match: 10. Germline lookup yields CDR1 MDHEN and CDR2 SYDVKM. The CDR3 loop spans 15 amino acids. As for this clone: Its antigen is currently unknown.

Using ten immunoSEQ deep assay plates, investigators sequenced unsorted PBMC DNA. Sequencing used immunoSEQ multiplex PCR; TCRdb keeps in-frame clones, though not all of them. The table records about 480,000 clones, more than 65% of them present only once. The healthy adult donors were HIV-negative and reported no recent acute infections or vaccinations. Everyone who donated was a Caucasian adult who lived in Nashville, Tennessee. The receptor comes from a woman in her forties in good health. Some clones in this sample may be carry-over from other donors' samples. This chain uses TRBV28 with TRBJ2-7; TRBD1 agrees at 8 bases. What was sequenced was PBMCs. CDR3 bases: TGTGCCAGCAGTGCATCAGGACAGGGAAATTACGAGCAGTACTTC. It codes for CASSASGQGNYEQYF.